The 8 T cell receptor beta chains below all came from one sample that was sequenced in a study of CD8 T cells in ankylosing spondylitis. One entry per CDR3 protein results from TCRdb running MiXCR on the 5' RACE reads. Of under 300,000 distinct CDR3 sequences in the sample, approximately 10% were seen once. The specimen sequenced was blood, either unsorted or a sorted T cell fraction (not recorded which). All receptors derive from a male donor with ankylosing spondylitis or in good health (not recorded which).

The chain couples TRBV5-1 to TRBJ2-6; D not resolved. Germline V gene sequence: CDR1 SGHRS, CDR2 YFSETQ. Trimming cost V 0 bases and J 0 bases, with 7 bases left between them. The CDR3 length is 16 residues. CDR3 sequence: CASSLAVSSGANVLTF. The CDR3 DNA reads as TGCGCCAGCAGCTTGGCTGTAAGCTCTGGGGCCAACGTCCTGACTTTC.

The chain joins TRBV5-1 to TRBJ2-5, with a weak D call TRBD2 (6 bases). CDR3 length: 14 residues. Per the germline V gene, CDR1 is SGHRS and CDR2 is YFSETQ. Between the trimmed V and J ends, which lost 5 bases and 5 bases, there was a span of 16 bases. CDR3: CASRLRGMQETQYF. The CDR3, as DNA: TGCGCCAGCAGATTGCGGGGAATGCAGGAGACCCAGTACTTC.

This clonotype was seen many times. The chain is built from TRBV7-9 and TRBJ1-2; no reliable D call. V dropped 1 base and J dropped 5 bases, with 11 bases sitting between them. In germline, CDR1 is SEHNR, CDR2 FQNEAQ (reference sequence). This CDR3 has 14 residues. The CDR3 DNA is TGTGCCAGCAGCTTAGAGAACGTACGATATGGCTACACCTTC. Translating gives CASSLENVRYGYTF.

Ten or more counts support this clonotype. The rearrangement joins TRBV10-3 to TRBJ2-3; D call uncertain. CDR1 and CDR2 (germline): ENHRY, SYGVKD. This CDR3 has 14 amino acids. V lost 6 bases and J 4 bases, leaving 14 bases between the germline ends. This chain's CDR3 is CAIRARSPADTQYF. As DNA, the CDR3 is TGTGCCATCAGGGCGCGGTCTCCCGCAGATACGCAGTATTTT.

This clonotype has ten or more counts. The V and J genes are TRBV27 and TRBJ1-5; D is unresolved. V lost 1 base and J 2 bases, leaving 3 bases between the germline ends. The CDR3 runs 13 residues. The germline CDR1 and CDR2 sequences are MNHEY and SMNVEV (reference sequence). CDR3 nucleotides: TGTGCCAGCAGTTTATGGGGCAATCAGCCCCAGCATTTT. Its protein product is CASSLWGNQPQHF.

The chain is built from TRBV20-1 and TRBJ2-3; TRBD2 might be the D (6 bases). The CDR3 spans 12 residues. V dropped 0 bases and J dropped 11 bases, with 12 bases sitting between them. Germline V gene lookup returns CDR1 DFQATT and CDR2 SNEGSKA (reference sequence). The CDR3 reads CSARETSKMQYF. Written as DNA, the CDR3 is TGCAGTGCTAGAGAAACTAGCAAGATGCAGTATTTT.

This clonotype is a singleton in its sample. J is TRBJ1-1 and V is TRBV6-1; TRBD1 is a possible D gene (5 bases). Germline values: CDR1 MNHNS, CDR2 SASEGT. V was shortened by 5 bases and J by 2 bases, with 21 bases between the two germline ends. This CDR3 has 17 residues. The DNA of the CDR3 is TGTGCCAGCAGTCAACCGCCTAGTTTAGGACACAACACTGAAGCTTTCTTT. Its protein product is CASSQPPSLGHNTEAFF.

This clonotype was observed at least ten times. The chain couples TRBV27 to TRBJ1-6; D uncertain. Germline V gene sequence: CDR1 MNHEY, CDR2 SMNVEV (reference sequence). The CDR3 has 13 amino acids. Trimming stripped 6 bases from V and 10 bases from J, with 13 bases between. CDR3 residues: CASSPVEWSPLHF. The CDR3 DNA is TGTGCCAGCAGCCCCGTCGAGTGGTCACCCCTCCACTTT.